One and the same sample provided the 26 T cell receptor beta chains below, sequenced in a study of blood T cell repertoires in COVID-19. Produced via immunoSEQ multiplex PCR; TCRdb's table is partial and in-frame only. The profile shows a few hundred thousand clones, nearly 90% of them singletons. The sample consisted of peripheral blood. Source of these receptors: a human donor in a cohort sampled during active COVID-19.

The V call is TRBV28, the J call TRBJ1-2; no definite D call. The V end was cut by 3 bases, the J end by 1 base, with 9 bases between. Germline values: CDR1 MDHEN, CDR2 SYDVKM. CDR3 size: 14 residues. CDR3 region: CASSLFQFNYGYTF. CDR3 DNA: TGTGCCAGCAGTTTGTTTCAGTTTAACTATGGCTACACCTTC.

The chain is built from TRBV19 and TRBJ2-7, with D perhaps matching TRBD1 (7 bases). The V end lost 4 bases, the J end lost 3 bases, and 13 bases lay between the germline ends. CDR3 length: 14 residues. CDR1 and CDR2 (germline): LNHDA, SQIVND (reference sequence). CDR3 DNA: TGTGCCAGTAGTACTGACAGGGAGGTCTACGAGCAGTACTTC. Its protein product is CASSTDREVYEQYF.

The DNA for the CDR3 is TGTGCCAGCAGTTTCGGACTAGCGGGGGGCCTATCGTACAATGAGCAGTTCTTC. Amino acid sequence: CASSFGLAGGLSYNEQFF. This rearrangement joins TRBV27 to TRBJ2-1, with TRBD2 identical over 14 bases. The CDR3 spans 18 residues. Trimming removed 3 bases from V and 4 bases from J; junction bases left unmatched: 8. In germline, CDR1 is MNHEY, CDR2 SMNVEV (reference sequence).

The rearrangement links TRBV4-1 to TRBJ1-5; D not resolved. Germline CDR1 reads MGHRA; CDR2 reads YSYEKL. This CDR3 contains 18 residues. V lost 1 base and J 1 base, leaving 17 bases between the germline ends. The DNA for the CDR3 is TGCGCCAGCAGCCAAGGAAGGGCGGGAAGAGGGAGCAATCAGCCCCAGCATTTT. Translating gives CASSQGRAGRGSNQPQHF.

The chain employs TRBV7-9 and TRBJ1-1; D is unresolved. Per germline, CDR1 SEHNR and CDR2 FQNEAQ (reference sequence). CDR3 length: 16 residues. Trimming took off 5 bases at V and 3 bases at J, with 19 bases between the two ends. CDR3 sequence (DNA): TGTGCCAGCAGCCCCTACGGGAGGATCTTCGACACTGAAGCTTTCTTT. Amino acid sequence: CASSPYGRIFDTEAFF.

This clone has at least ten counts. V and J are TRBV10-1 and TRBJ2-7; 9 bases map to TRBD2. The CDR3 sequence is 15 residues long. With 3 bases clipped from V and 5 bases from J, the junction kept 8 bases outside the gene matches. Germline V gives CDR1 WNHNN, CDR2 SYGVQD (reference sequence). In DNA form, the CDR3 reads TGCGCCAGCAGTGATACAGCGGGGGGTATCCACGAGCAGTACTTC. Translation: CASSDTAGGIHEQYF.

This clone was counted only a few times. The chain combines TRBV4-3 with TRBJ1-2, with D unresolved. The germline gives CDR1 LGHNA, CDR2 YSLEER. V lost 0 bases and J lost 8, with 10 bases in between. The CDR3 length is 13 residues. In nucleotides, the CDR3 is TGCGCCAGCAGCCAAGAGTCAATGCGCGGCTACACCTTC. Its protein product is CASSQESMRGYTF.

J is TRBJ2-7 and V is TRBV9, with TRBD2 identical over 9 bases. The CDR3 contains 13 residues. The germline CDR1 and CDR2 sequences are SGDLS and YYNGEE. The V gene end was trimmed by 7 bases and the J gene end by 7 bases; junction bases not matched to a gene: 9. The CDR3 sequence is CASARGGAREQYF. DNA for the CDR3: TGTGCCAGCGCCCGCGGGGGGGCCAGAGAGCAGTACTTC.

The chain links TRBV27 to TRBJ1-2; TRBD1 matches 7 bases. This CDR3 is built from 16 residues. Trimming removed 4 bases from V and 4 bases from J; junction bases left unmatched: 12. The V gene's germline CDR1 is MNHEY and CDR2 SMNVEV (reference sequence). CDR3 amino acids: CASSSLRTGLGYGYTF. As DNA, the CDR3 is TGTGCCAGCAGTTCCCTAAGGACAGGACTGGGCTATGGCTACACCTTC.

The chain joins TRBV9 to TRBJ1-6, with a possible D match to TRBD1 (5 bases). Germline assignment: CDR1 SGDLS and CDR2 YYNGEE. The ends were cut back, 3 bases at V and 9 bases at J, with 16 bases in the middle. This CDR3 is built from 15 residues. The CDR3, as DNA: TGTGCCAGCAGCGCAAGGGGAGCGGGAGGTTCACCCCTCCACTTT. Translated: CASSARGAGGSPLHF.

This sequence joins TRBV5-1 and TRBJ2-3; D remains ambiguous. The ends were cut back, 4 bases at V and 0 bases at J, with 3 bases in the middle. The CDR3 totals 12 residues. Germline CDR1 and CDR2: SGHRS and YFSETQ. This CDR3 reads CASSQSTDTQYF. The CDR3 bases are TGCGCCAGCAGCCAAAGCACAGATACGCAGTATTTT.

The rearrangement uses TRBV6-1 and TRBJ1-1, with D maybe TRBD1 (5 bases). Trimming pared 1 base from V and 8 bases from J, leaving 11 bases between. This CDR3 has 13 residues. The germline V gene has CDR1 MNHNS and CDR2 SASEGT. The CDR3 loop reads CASSEDWEGEAFF. The CDR3 nucleotides read TGTGCCAGCAGTGAAGACTGGGAGGGGGAAGCTTTCTTT.

V gene TRBV9 combines with J gene TRBJ2-3; perhaps TRBD2 as D (5 bases). Per the germline V gene, CDR1 is SGDLS and CDR2 is YYNGEE. The CDR3 has 17 amino acids. Trimming took off 0 bases at V and 7 bases at J, with 21 bases between the two ends. CDR3 sequence: CASSVGAQSGLRNTQYF. CDR3 in DNA: TGTGCCAGCAGCGTAGGGGCCCAGAGCGGACTCAGAAATACGCAGTATTTT.

V gene TRBV7-2 combines with J gene TRBJ2-7; D is perhaps TRBD1 or TRBD2 (6 bases each). V was shortened by 5 bases and J by 6 bases, with 20 bases between the two germline ends. This CDR3 is built from 15 residues. Looked up from germline, CDR1 is SGHTA and CDR2 is FQGNSA. The CDR3 DNA is TGTGCCAGCAGCCTAGGGGGGCCCCAGGGCCTCGAGCAGTACTTC. It yields the protein CASSLGGPQGLEQYF.

Turning to this clone: It differs at one base from a far larger clone, so likely a read error. DNA of the CDR3: TGTGCCAGCAGCTCCCGGGACAGGTCCTACGAGCAGTACTTC. This translates into CASSSRDRSYEQYF. V usage is TRBV7-9 and J usage is TRBJ2-7; 8 bases match TRBD1. The CDR3 runs to 14 residues. Trimming removed 4 bases from V and 1 base from J; junction bases left unmatched: 3. From germline, CDR1 is SEHNR and CDR2 FQNEAQ (reference sequence).

The chain joins TRBV5-6 to TRBJ1-4; 8 nucleotides align to TRBD1. The CDR3 covers 14 residues. Germline V gene data show CDR1 as SGHDT and CDR2 as YYEEEE. J was trimmed by 6 bases and V by 4 bases; bases with no gene match: 5. CDR3 sequence: CASSATGVDEKLFF. The CDR3 DNA reads as TGTGCCAGCAGCGCGACAGGGGTAGATGAAAAACTGTTTTTT.

The chain uses TRBV5-1 and TRBJ1-4; D is perhaps TRBD1 (6 bases). CDR1 and CDR2 from the germline V gene are SGHRS and YFSETQ. Trimming removed 3 bases at V and 4 bases at J, with 13 bases between. This CDR3 spans 15 amino acids. CDR3: CASSSQGTYNEKLFF. CDR3 bases: TGCGCCAGCAGCTCACAGGGTACATATAATGAAAAACTGTTTTTT.

The rearrangement joins TRBV9 to TRBJ2-7; 7 bases are shared with TRBD2. CDR1 is SGDLS, CDR2 YYNGEE, per germline. The CDR3 loop spans 15 amino acids. The V and J ends lost 0 bases and 0 bases, in that order; junction bases with no gene match: 3. CDR3 sequence: CASSVEPSGSYEQYF. The CDR3 DNA follows: TGTGCCAGCAGCGTAGAACCTAGCGGCTCCTACGAGCAGTACTTC.

The V gene is TRBV5-1, the J gene TRBJ2-5; 9 positions match TRBD2. CDR1 is SGHRS and CDR2 is YFSETQ in the germline V gene. With V trimmed by 4 bases and J by 6 bases, 13 bases remained unmatched. This CDR3 is built from 16 residues. CDR3 in amino acids: CASSVSSGMDGKTQYF. CDR3 DNA: TGCGCCAGCAGCGTTTCTAGCGGGATGGACGGGAAGACCCAGTACTTC.

The V and J genes are TRBV4-3 and TRBJ1-1, with 8 nucleotides matching TRBD1. The V segment lost 6 bases and the J segment 0 bases; nucleotides outside the gene matches: 3. Germline V gene data show CDR1 as LGHNA and CDR2 as YSLEER. The CDR3 has 14 amino acids. For the CDR3, the DNA is TGCGCCAGCAGGTCGACAGGGGTGAACACTGAAGCTTTCTTT. Translating gives CASRSTGVNTEAFF.

The chain joins TRBV12-3 or TRBV12-4 to TRBJ1-2; tentative D call: TRBD1 (5 bases). V was trimmed by 10 bases and J by 3 bases, leaving 15 bases between them. This CDR3 region has 13 residues. The CDR3 DNA reads as TGTGCCACCGAGACACAGGCGCACTATGGCTACACCTTC. As protein: CATETQAHYGYTF.

This clone is a singleton in its sample. The rearrangement uses TRBV27 and TRBJ1-6, with D uncertain. Trimming left V 6 bases short and J 1 base short, with 10 bases between. The CDR3 contains 15 residues. Germline V gene data show CDR1 as MNHEY and CDR2 as SMNVEV (reference sequence). CDR3 bases: TGTGCCAGCAGACTAAAGAGGTCCTATAATTCACCCCTCCACTTT. It specifies CASRLKRSYNSPLHF.

This chain uses TRBV7-3 with TRBJ2-2; the match to TRBD2 covers 12 bases. V trimming: 5 bases; J trimming: 5 bases; junction bases outside the gene matches: 6. The CDR3 spans 16 residues. Germline V CDR1 and CDR2: SGHTA, FQGTGA. In DNA, the CDR3 is TGTGCCAGCAGCCTGACTAGCGGGAGTGCTACCGGGGAGCTGTTTTTT. Translated: CASSLTSGSATGELFF.

The chain is built from TRBV4-3 and TRBJ1-4; D not resolved. Germline assignment: CDR1 LGHNA and CDR2 YSLEER. The CDR3 has 16 residues. V lost 0 bases to trimming and J lost 8 bases, with 16 bases between them. CDR3 bases: TGCGCCAGCAGCCAAGATCAGTTAGGCCGGGAGGAAAAACTGTTTTTT. It yields the protein CASSQDQLGREEKLFF.

The chain has TRBV9 and TRBJ2-1; perhaps TRBD2 as D (5 bases). There are 15 residues in the CDR3. The V and J ends lost 6 bases and 1 base respectively, with 14 bases between them. CDR1 is SGDLS and CDR2 is YYNGEE in the germline V gene. CDR3 protein: CASTRLATSYNEQFF. The CDR3, as DNA: TGTGCCAGCACCCGGCTAGCCACATCCTACAATGAGCAGTTCTTC.

V is TRBV5-1 and J is TRBJ1-1; 9 nucleotides match TRBD1. The CDR3 covers 14 residues. CDR1 and CDR2 from the germline V gene are SGHRS and YFSETQ. V gave up 4 bases and J gave up 5 bases; unmatched junction bases: 6. CDR3 sequence (DNA): TGCGCCAGCAGCCTGGGACAGGGTATAACTGAAGCTTTCTTT. Its translation is CASSLGQGITEAFF. Full variable domain (missing parts from reference TRBV5-1 and TRBJ1-1): KAGVTQTPRYLIKTRGQQVTLSCSPISGHRSVSWYQQTPGQGLQFLFEYFSETQRNKGNFPGRFSGRQFSNSRSEMNVSTLELGDSALYLCASSLGQGITEAFFGQGTRLTVV.